This T cell receptor beta chain was profiled in a study of spatial heterogeneity in lung cancer. On the study more broadly: Unique TCR and UMI combinations averaged more than ten appearances each in raw reads. Findings and limits, study-wide: Higher tumor mutation counts went along with higher counts of expanded intratumoral alpha and beta TCRs. Among tumor T cells, estimated coverage was around 7.4% for alpha chains and around 14% for beta chains.

TCRdb re-called the 5' RACE reads with MiXCR, one entry per CDR3 protein. Of about 5,700 distinct CDR3 sequences in the sample, about an eighth were seen once. This clonotype was recorded many times. Its specificity is not known. Time point here: sample taken at primary tumor resection. Untreated early-stage non-small cell lung cancer patients, over 55 in total, were the donors. Tumor, nontumor lung or frozen PBMC supplied whole RNA, sequenced without sorting. Sequenced material: lung tumor tissue, taken at surgery. The receptor comes from a female donor with early-stage non-small cell lung cancer.

The DNA of the CDR3 is TGTGCCAGCAGCATAATAGCGGGAGAGGAGACCCAGTACTTC. Translated, it gives CASSIIAGEETQYF. V usage is TRBV7-8 and J usage is TRBJ2-5; TRBD2 aligns across 9 bases. CDR3 length: 14 amino acids. Looked up from germline, CDR1 is SGHVS and CDR2 is FQNEAQ. V lost 5 bases, J lost 5 bases, and 6 bases stayed unmatched. The full variable domain, its missing parts supplied by reference TRBV7-8 and TRBJ2-5, is GAGVSQSPRYKVAKRGQDVALRCDPISGHVSLFWYQQALGQGPEFLTYFQNEAQLDKSGLPSDRFFAERPEGSVSTLKIQRTQQEDSAVYLCASSIIAGEETQYFGPGTRLLVL.